These T cell receptor beta chains were read from a single sample in a study of T-cell reconstitution after alpha-beta-depleted transplantation in children. MiXCR was run by TCRdb on the PCR reads, yielding one entry per CDR3 protein. Of 150,000 to 250,000 distinct CDR3 sequences listed, 13% to 15% were seen once; the top ten hold less than 15%. Sequencing used PBMCs from the stem cell graft donor, obtained from the stem cell graft. The receptors originated from a human donor who donated a stem cell graft to a child with acute lymphoblastic leukemia. Each CDR3 is given with its conserved first and last residue. A D gene is named only where the DNA matches it firmly. Part of the rows lack a size; the others show once, few, many or a class for expanded clones.

clone size: many
J gene: TRBJ2-5
D gene: TRBD2
V gene: TRBV7-2
CDR3 DNA: TGTGCCAGCAGGTCAACCGGGACTAGACACCAAGAGACCCAGTACTTC
CDR3 protein: CASRSTGTRHQETQYF

clone size: many
J gene: TRBJ2-3
D gene: .
V gene: TRBV7-9
CDR3 DNA: TGTGCCAGCAGCTCCCCCACCGACAAAGACACAGATACGCAGTATTTT
CDR3 protein: CASSSPTDKDTDTQYF

clone size: many
J gene: TRBJ1-1
D gene: .
V gene: TRBV5-1
CDR3 DNA: TGCGCCAGCAGCTTGGATGGCGGTAGGGGTGAAGCTTTCTTT
CDR3 protein: CASSLDGGRGEAFF

clone size: .
J gene: TRBJ2-1
D gene: TRBD1
V gene: TRBV5-1
CDR3 DNA: TGCTCCAGCAGCTTGGATCCGATCCAGGGGGACAATGAGCAGTTCTTC
CDR3 protein: CSSSLDPIQGDNEQFF

clone size: .
J gene: TRBJ2-5
D gene: .
V gene: TRBV7-8
CDR3 DNA: TGTGCCAGCAGCTTACTAGGGGCACAAGAGACCCAGTACTTC
CDR3 protein: CASSLLGAQETQYF

clone size: many
J gene: TRBJ1-1
D gene: .
V gene: TRBV5-1
CDR3 DNA: TGCGCCAGCAGCTTGGGGCAGGGATTGGGCACTGAAGCTTTCTTT
CDR3 protein: CASSLGQGLGTEAFF

clone size: many
J gene: TRBJ2-7
D gene: .
V gene: TRBV5-1
CDR3 DNA: TGCGCCAGCAGCTTGGATACAGGGAGGGACGAGCAGTACTTC
CDR3 protein: CASSLDTGRDEQYF

clone size: few
J gene: TRBJ1-1
D gene: .
V gene: TRBV28
CDR3 DNA: TGTGCCAGCAGTCCCGGAGGGCGGGGTGAAGCTTTCTTT
CDR3 protein: CASSPGGRGEAFF

clone size: many
J gene: TRBJ2-7
D gene: TRBD1
V gene: TRBV5-1
CDR3 DNA: TGCGCCAGCAGATGGGGACAGGGCCGCTACGAGCAGTACTTC
CDR3 protein: CASRWGQGRYEQYF

clone size: medium-sized
J gene: TRBJ2-3
D gene: TRBD1
V gene: TRBV5-1
CDR3 DNA: TGCGCCAGCAGCTTGGAACAGGGGGGCACAGATACGCAGTATTTT
CDR3 protein: CASSLEQGGTDTQYF

clone size: many
J gene: TRBJ2-3
D gene: .
V gene: TRBV4-1
CDR3 DNA: TGCGCCAGCAGCCAAAAATCCGGAGGGGAGATCTCATCTAGCACAGATACGCAGTATTTT
CDR3 protein: CASSQKSGGEISSSTDTQYF

clone size: many
J gene: TRBJ2-1
D gene: TRBD1
V gene: TRBV10-2
CDR3 DNA: TGCGCCAGCGGGGACAGGGCCAATGAGCAGTTCTTC
CDR3 protein: CASGDRANEQFF

clone size: many
J gene: TRBJ1-2
D gene: .
V gene: TRBV12-3/TRBV12-4
CDR3 DNA: TGTGCCAGCAGTTTATCACAGAACTATGGCTACACCTTC
CDR3 protein: CASSLSQNYGYTF

clone size: many
J gene: TRBJ2-2
D gene: .
V gene: TRBV13
CDR3 DNA: TGTGCCAGCAGCTTTACAGGGATTGGAACCGGGGAGCTGTTTTTT
CDR3 protein: CASSFTGIGTGELFF

clone size: many
J gene: TRBJ2-1
D gene: .
V gene: TRBV5-1
CDR3 DNA: TGCGCCAGCAGCCCCGCGGGGTTGTCGGCTGAGCAGTTCTTC
CDR3 protein: CASSPAGLSAEQFF

clone size: many
J gene: TRBJ1-1
D gene: .
V gene: TRBV18
CDR3 DNA: TGTGCCAGCTCACCGGCGGGACCGGGGACTGAAGCTTTCTTT
CDR3 protein: CASSPAGPGTEAFF

clone size: many
J gene: TRBJ2-1
D gene: .
V gene: TRBV29-1
CDR3 DNA: TGCAGCGTTCCAGACAGGTTCCCGTTCTTC
CDR3 protein: CSVPDRFPFF

clone size: few
J gene: TRBJ1-2
D gene: TRBD1
V gene: TRBV27
CDR3 DNA: TGTGCCAGCAGTCTCCAGGCCGTCGGGACAGGGGGCTACACCTTC
CDR3 protein: CASSLQAVGTGGYTF

clone size: many
J gene: TRBJ2-3
D gene: .
V gene: TRBV18
CDR3 DNA: TGTGCCAGCTCACCAGGGGCTACAGATACGCAGTATTTT
CDR3 protein: CASSPGATDTQYF

clone size: many
J gene: TRBJ1-2
D gene: TRBD1
V gene: TRBV29-1
CDR3 DNA: TGCAGCGTTGATGTGACAGGGGGCTATGGCTACACCTTC
CDR3 protein: CSVDVTGGYGYTF

clone size: .
J gene: TRBJ2-1
D gene: TRBD2
V gene: TRBV5-1
CDR3 DNA: TGCGCCAGCAGCTTGGGCTTTACTAGCGCCGCCTACAATGAGCAGTTCTTC
CDR3 protein: CASSLGFTSAAYNEQFF

clone size: .
J gene: TRBJ2-1
D gene: TRBD1
V gene: TRBV4-1
CDR3 DNA: TGCGCCAGCAGCCACTCCTGGACAGGGGGCAACAATGAGCAGTTCTTC
CDR3 protein: CASSHSWTGGNNEQFF

clone size: many
J gene: TRBJ1-1
D gene: TRBD1
V gene: TRBV5-1
CDR3 DNA: TGCGCCAGCAGCCCAGGACAGGGAAGGGTATTAACTGAAGCTTTCTTT
CDR3 protein: CASSPGQGRVLTEAFF

clone size: many
J gene: TRBJ2-1
D gene: .
V gene: TRBV10-2
CDR3 DNA: TGCGCCAGCAGTGATATCGGCCGGGGTGGGAATGAGCAGTTCTTC
CDR3 protein: CASSDIGRGGNEQFF

clone size: many
J gene: TRBJ2-7
D gene: .
V gene: TRBV5-5
CDR3 DNA: TGTGCCAGCAGCAACTGGGGCCCGACTTACGAGCAGTACTTC
CDR3 protein: CASSNWGPTYEQYF

clone size: .
J gene: TRBJ2-5
D gene: .
V gene: TRBV10-3
CDR3 DNA: TGTACCATCAGCCAAGACATGGGCTGGACCCAGTACTTC
CDR3 protein: CTISQDMGWTQYF

clone size: many
J gene: TRBJ2-1
D gene: TRBD2
V gene: TRBV5-1
CDR3 DNA: TGCGCCAGCAGCTTGTCTTCGGGAGGGGATAGGATAGCTGAGAGGATTGAGCAGTTCTTC
CDR3 protein: CASSLSSGGDRIAERIEQFF

clone size: many
J gene: TRBJ1-2
D gene: TRBD1
V gene: TRBV11-1
CDR3 DNA: TGTGCCAGCAGCACCGGACAGGTTAACTATGGCTACACCTTC
CDR3 protein: CASSTGQVNYGYTF

clone size: many
J gene: TRBJ2-1
D gene: TRBD1
V gene: TRBV12-3/TRBV12-4
CDR3 DNA: TGTGCCAGCAGTTATACAGGGGACTCCTACAATGAGCAGTTCTTC
CDR3 protein: CASSYTGDSYNEQFF

clone size: many
J gene: TRBJ1-1
D gene: TRBD1
V gene: TRBV20-1
CDR3 DNA: TGCAGTGCTAGCCGAGAGAGGGAGCCGGGACAGGAAGCTTTCTTT
CDR3 protein: CSASREREPGQEAFF

clone size: .
J gene: TRBJ2-1
D gene: TRBD2
V gene: TRBV20-1
CDR3 DNA: TGCAGTGCCGTCCCTAGCGGGGACCCCTACAATGAGCAGTTCTTC
CDR3 protein: CSAVPSGDPYNEQFF